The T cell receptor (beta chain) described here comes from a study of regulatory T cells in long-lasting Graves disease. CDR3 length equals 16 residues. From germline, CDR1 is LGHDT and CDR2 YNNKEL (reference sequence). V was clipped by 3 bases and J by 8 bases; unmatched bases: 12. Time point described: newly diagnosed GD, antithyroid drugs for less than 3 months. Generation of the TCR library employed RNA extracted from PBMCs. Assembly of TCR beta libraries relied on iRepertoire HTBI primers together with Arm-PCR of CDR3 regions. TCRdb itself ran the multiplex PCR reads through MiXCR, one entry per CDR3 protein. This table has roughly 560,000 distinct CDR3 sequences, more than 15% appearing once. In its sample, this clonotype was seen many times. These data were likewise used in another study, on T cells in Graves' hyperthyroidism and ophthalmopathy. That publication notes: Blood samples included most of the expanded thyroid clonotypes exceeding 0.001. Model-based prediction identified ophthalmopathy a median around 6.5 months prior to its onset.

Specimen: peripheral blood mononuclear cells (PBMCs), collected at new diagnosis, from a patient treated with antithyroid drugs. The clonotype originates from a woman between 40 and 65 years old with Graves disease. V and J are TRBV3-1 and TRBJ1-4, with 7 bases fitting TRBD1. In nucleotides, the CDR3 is TGTGCCAGCAGCCATCGACAGGGCGTCACAAGGGAAAAACTGTTTTTT. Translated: CASSHRQGVTREKLFF.